This T cell receptor (beta chain) was observed in a study of tumor-infiltrating lymphocytes in localized non-small cell lung cancer. About the research overall: The cohort mixed smokers and never-smokers, several histologies, and some post-neoadjuvant-chemotherapy samples.

Clones were read by immunoSEQ multiplex PCR, and TCRdb kept only the in-frame ones, dropping some. The sample lists 7,000 to 9,000 clones, around 55% occurring once. The study's findings and limits: Available tissue quantity limited TCR sequencing to a patient subset. No link was found between tumor T-cell fraction and recurrence-free survival.

This CDR3 region has 15 residues. Between the trimmed V and J ends, which lost 0 bases and 0 bases, there was a span of 9 bases. Germline V CDR1 and CDR2: SGHKS, YYEKEE (reference sequence). This clone has a handful of counts. What it binds is unknown. The receptor comes from a human donor with non-small cell lung cancer. Sequencing was performed on lung tumor tissue. V usage is TRBV5-5 and J usage is TRBJ1-1; D gene unclear. CDR3: CASSLELYMNTEAFF. The CDR3 DNA is TGTGCCAGCAGCTTGGAATTGTATATGAACACTGAAGCTTTCTTT.